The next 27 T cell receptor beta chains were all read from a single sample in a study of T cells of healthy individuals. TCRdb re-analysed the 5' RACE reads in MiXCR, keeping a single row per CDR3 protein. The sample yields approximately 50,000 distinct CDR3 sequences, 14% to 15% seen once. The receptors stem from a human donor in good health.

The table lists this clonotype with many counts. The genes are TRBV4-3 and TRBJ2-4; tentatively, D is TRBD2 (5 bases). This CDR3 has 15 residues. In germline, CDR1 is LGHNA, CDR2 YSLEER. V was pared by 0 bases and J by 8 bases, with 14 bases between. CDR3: CASSQEGEAGDIQYF. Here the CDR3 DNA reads TGCGCCAGCAGCCAAGAGGGTGAAGCCGGGGACATTCAGTACTTC.

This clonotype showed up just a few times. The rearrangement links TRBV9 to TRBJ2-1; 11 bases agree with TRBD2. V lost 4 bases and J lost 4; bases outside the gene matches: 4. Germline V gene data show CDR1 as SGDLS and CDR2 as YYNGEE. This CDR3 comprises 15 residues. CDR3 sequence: CASSSLAGGYNEQFF. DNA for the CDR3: TGTGCCAGCAGCAGTCTAGCGGGGGGATACAATGAGCAGTTCTTC.

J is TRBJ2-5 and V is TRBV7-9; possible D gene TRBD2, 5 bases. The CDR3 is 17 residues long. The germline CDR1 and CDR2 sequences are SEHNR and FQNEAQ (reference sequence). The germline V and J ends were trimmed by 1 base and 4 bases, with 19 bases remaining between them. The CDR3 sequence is CASSLVLRSARGETQYF. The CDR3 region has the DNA TGTGCCAGCAGCTTAGTGCTACGAAGTGCCCGGGGAGAGACCCAGTACTTC.

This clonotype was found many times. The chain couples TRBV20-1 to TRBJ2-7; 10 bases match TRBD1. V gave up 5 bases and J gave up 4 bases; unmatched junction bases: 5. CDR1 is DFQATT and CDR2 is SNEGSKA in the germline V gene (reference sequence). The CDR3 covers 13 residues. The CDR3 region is CSAPGQGGYEQYF. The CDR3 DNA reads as TGCAGTGCTCCCGGACAGGGGGGTTACGAGCAGTACTTC.

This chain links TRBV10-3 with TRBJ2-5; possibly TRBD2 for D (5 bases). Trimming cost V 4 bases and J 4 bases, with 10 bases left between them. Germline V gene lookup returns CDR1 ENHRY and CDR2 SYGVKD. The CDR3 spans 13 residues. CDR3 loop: CAISAFRGETQYF. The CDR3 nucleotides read TGTGCCATCAGTGCCTTCCGGGGAGAGACCCAGTACTTC.

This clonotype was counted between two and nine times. CDR3 coding DNA: TGTGCCAGCAGCTTGCTAAGGCAGGGAAGCAATCAGCCCCAGCATTTT. Translating it yields CASSLLRQGSNQPQHF. This chain links TRBV5-5 with TRBJ1-5; D is perhaps TRBD1 (5 bases). This CDR3 comprises 16 residues. Germline values: CDR1 SGHKS, CDR2 YYEKEE (reference sequence). V lost 1 base and J lost 1, with 12 bases in between.

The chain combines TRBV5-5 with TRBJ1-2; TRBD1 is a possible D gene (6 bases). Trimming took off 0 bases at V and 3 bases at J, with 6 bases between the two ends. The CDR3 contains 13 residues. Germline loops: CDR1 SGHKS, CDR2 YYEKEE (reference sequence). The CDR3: CASSLGTDYGYTF. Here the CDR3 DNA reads TGTGCCAGCAGCTTGGGGACAGACTATGGCTACACCTTC.

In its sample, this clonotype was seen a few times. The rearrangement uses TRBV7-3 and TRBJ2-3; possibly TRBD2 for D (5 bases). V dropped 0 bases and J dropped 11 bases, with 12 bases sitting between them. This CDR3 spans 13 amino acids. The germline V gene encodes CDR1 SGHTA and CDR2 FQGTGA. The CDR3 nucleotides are TGTGCCAGCAGCTTAACCCCGGCTCGGGAGCAGTATTTT. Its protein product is CASSLTPAREQYF. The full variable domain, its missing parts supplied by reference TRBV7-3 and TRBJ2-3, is GAGVSQTPSNKVTEKGKYVELRCDPISGHTALYWYRQSLGQGPEFLIYFQGTGAADDSGLPNDRFFAVRPEGSVSTLKIQRTERGDSAVYLCASSLTPAREQYFGPGTRLTVL.

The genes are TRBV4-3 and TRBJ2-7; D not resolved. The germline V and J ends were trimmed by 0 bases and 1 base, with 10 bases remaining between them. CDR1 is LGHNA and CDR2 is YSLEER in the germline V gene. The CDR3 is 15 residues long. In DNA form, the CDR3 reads TGCGCCAGCAGCCAAGAAGGAGACGGTTCCTACGAGCAGTACTTC. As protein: CASSQEGDGSYEQYF.

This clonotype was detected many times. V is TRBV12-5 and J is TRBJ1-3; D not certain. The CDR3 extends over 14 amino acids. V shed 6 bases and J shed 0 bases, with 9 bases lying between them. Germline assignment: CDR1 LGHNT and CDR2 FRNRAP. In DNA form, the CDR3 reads TGTGCTAGTGGAACGGGAGACTCTGGAAACACCATATATTTT. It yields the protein CASGTGDSGNTIYF.

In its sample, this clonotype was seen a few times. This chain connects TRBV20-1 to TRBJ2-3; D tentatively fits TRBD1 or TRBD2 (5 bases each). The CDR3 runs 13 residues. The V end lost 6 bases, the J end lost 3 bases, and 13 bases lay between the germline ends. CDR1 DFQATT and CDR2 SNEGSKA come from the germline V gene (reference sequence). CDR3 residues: CSARLGTTDTQYF. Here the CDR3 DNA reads TGCAGTGCCAGGCTAGGGACGACAGATACGCAGTATTTT.

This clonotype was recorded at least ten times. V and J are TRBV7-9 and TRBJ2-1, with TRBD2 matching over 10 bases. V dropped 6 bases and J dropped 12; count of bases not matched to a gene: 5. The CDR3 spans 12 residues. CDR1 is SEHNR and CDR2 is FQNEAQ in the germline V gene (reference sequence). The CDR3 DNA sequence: TGTGCCAGCAGGGGTCTAGCGGGGGTGCAGTTCTTC. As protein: CASRGLAGVQFF.

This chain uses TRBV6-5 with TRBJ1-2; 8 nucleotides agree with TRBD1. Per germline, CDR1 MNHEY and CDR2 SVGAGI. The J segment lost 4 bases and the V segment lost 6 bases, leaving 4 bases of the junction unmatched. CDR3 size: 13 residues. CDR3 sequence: CASRWGQAYGYTF. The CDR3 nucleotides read TGTGCCAGCAGATGGGGACAGGCCTATGGCTACACCTTC.

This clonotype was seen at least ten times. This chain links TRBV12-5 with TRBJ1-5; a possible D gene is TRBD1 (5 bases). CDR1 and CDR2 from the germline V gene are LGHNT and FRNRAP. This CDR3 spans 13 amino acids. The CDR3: CATEEGNNQPQHF. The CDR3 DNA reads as TGTGCGACAGAAGAAGGGAATAATCAGCCCCAGCATTTT.

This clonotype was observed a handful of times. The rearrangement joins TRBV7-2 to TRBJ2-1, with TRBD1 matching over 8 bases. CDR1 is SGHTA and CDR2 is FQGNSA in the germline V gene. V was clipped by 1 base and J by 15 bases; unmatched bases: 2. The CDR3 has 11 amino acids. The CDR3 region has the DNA TGTGCCAGCAGCTTAGGGACAGGGCCGTTCTTC. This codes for CASSLGTGPFF.

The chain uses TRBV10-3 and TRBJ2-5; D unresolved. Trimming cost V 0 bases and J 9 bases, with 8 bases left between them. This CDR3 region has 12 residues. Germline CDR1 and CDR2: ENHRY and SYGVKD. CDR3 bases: TGTGCCATCAGTGAGTCGAATATAGCCCAGTACTTC. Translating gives CAISESNIAQYF.

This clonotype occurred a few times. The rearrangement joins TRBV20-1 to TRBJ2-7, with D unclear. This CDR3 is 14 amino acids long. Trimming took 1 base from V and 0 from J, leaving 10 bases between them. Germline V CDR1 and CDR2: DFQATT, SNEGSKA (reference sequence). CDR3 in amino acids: CSARVGSLSYEQYF. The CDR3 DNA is TGCAGTGCTAGAGTAGGCAGCCTCTCCTACGAGCAGTACTTC.

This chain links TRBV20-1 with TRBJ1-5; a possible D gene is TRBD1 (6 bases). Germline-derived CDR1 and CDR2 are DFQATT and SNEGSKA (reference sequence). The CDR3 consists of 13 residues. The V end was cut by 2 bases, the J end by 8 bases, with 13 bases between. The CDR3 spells CSARTGSSEPQHF. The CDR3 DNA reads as TGCAGTGCTAGAACAGGGAGTTCGGAGCCCCAGCATTTT.

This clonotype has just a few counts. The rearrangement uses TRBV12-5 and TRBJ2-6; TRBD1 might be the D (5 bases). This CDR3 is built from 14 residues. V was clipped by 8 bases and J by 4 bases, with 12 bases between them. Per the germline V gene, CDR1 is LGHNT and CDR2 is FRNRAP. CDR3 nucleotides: TGTGCTAGTCAGGGTTTCGCCGGGGCCAACGTCCTGACTTTC. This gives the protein CASQGFAGANVLTF.

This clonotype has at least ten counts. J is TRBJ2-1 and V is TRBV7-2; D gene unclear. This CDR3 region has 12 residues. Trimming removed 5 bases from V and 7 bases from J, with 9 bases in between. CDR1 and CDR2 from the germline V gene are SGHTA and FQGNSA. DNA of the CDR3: TGTGCCAGCAGCCGGTTGGGGAATGAGCAGTTCTTC. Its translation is CASSRLGNEQFF. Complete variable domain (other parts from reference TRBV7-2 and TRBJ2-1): GAGVSQSPSNKVTEKGKDVELRCDPISGHTALYWYRQSLGQGLEFLIYFQGNSAPDKSGLPSDRFSAERTGGSVSTLTIQRTQQEDSAVYLCASSRLGNEQFFGPGTRLTVL.

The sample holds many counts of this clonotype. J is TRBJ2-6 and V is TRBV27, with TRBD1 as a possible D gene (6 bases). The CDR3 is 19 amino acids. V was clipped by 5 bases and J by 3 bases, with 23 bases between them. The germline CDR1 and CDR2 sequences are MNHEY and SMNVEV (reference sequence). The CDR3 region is CASSLRQGTPVFGANVLTF. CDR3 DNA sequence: TGTGCCAGCAGTCTTCGCCAGGGGACGCCCGTCTTTGGGGCCAACGTCCTGACTTTC.

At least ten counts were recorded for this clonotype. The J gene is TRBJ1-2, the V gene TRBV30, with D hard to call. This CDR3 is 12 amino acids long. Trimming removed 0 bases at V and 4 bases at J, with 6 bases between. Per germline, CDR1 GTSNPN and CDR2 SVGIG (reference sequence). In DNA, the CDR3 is TGTGCCTGGAGTGTTCAGTCCTATGGCTACACCTTC. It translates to CAWSVQSYGYTF.

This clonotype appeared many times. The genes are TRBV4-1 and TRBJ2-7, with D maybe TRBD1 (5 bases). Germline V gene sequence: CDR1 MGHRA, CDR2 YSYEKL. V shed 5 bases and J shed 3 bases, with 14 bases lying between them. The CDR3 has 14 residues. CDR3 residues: CASSFRSRDYEQYF. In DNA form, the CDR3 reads TGCGCCAGCAGCTTCCGGTCCAGGGACTACGAGCAGTACTTC.

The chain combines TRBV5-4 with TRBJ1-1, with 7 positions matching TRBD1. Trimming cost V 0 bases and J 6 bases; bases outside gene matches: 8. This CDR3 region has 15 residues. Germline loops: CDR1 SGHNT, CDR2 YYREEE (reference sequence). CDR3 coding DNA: TGTGCCAGCAGCTTGGCTTCCAGGGGGGTAGCTGAAGCTTTCTTT. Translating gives CASSLASRGVAEAFF.

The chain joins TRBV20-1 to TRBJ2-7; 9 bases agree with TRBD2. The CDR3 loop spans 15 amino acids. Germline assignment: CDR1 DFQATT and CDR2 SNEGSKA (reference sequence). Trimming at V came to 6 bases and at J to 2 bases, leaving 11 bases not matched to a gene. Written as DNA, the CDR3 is TGCAGTGCCCTCCGGGGGCGGGAGGGCCCCTACGAGCAGTACTTC. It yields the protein CSALRGREGPYEQYF.

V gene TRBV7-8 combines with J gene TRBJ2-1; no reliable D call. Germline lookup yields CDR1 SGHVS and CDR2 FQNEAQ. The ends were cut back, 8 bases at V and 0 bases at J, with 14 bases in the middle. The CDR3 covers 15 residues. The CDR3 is CASGPQGSSYNEQFF. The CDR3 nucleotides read TGTGCCAGCGGCCCACAAGGAAGCTCCTACAATGAGCAGTTCTTC.

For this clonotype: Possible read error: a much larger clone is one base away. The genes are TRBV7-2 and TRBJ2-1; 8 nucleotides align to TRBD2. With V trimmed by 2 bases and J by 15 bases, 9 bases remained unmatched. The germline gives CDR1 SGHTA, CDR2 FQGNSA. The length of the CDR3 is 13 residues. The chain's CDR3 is CASSLSLAGYPFF. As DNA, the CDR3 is TGTGCCAGCAGCTTATCCCTAGCGGGTTATCCGTTCTTC.